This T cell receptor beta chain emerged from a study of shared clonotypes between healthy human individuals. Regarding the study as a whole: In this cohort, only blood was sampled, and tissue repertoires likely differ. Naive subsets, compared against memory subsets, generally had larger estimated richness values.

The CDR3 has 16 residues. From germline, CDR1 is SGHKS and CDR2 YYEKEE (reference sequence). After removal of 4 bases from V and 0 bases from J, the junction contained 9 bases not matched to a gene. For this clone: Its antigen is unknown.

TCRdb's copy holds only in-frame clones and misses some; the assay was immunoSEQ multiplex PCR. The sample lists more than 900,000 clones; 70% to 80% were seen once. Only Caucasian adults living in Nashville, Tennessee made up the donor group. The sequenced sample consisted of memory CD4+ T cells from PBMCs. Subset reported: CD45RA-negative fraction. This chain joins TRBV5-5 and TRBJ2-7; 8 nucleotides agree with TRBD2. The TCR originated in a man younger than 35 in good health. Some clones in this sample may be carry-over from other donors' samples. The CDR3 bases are TGTGCCAGCAGCCGATATACTAGCGGAAGCTCCTACGAGCAGTACTTC. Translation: CASSRYTSGSSYEQYF.